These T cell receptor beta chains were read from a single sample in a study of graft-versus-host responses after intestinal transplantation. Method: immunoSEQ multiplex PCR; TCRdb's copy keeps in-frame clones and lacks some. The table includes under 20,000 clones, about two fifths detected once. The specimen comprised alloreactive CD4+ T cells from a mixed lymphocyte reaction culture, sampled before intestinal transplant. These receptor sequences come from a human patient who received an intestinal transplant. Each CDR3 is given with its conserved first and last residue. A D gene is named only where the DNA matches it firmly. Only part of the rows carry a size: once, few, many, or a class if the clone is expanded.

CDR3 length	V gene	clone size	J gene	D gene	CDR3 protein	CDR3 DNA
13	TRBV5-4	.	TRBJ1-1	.	CASSKTLHTEAFF	TGTGCCAGCAGCAAGACCCTGCACACTGAAGCTTTCTTT
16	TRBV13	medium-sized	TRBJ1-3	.	CASSLGRSFSGNTIYF	TGTGCCAGCAGCTTAGGCCGGTCCTTCTCTGGAAACACCATATATTTT
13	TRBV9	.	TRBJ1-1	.	CASSVGPSGQAFF	TGTGCCAGCAGCGTAGGACCCTCGGGCCAAGCTTTCTTT
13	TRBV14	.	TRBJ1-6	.	CASSQRGSTPLHF	TGTGCCAGCAGCCAACGGGGGAGCACACCCCTCCACTTT
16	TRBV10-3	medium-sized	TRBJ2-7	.	CAISESGAVSSYEQYF	TGTGCCATCAGTGAGTCAGGGGCAGTGTCCTCCTACGAGCAGTACTTC
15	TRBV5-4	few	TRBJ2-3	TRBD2	CASSFGGALADTQYF	TGTGCCAGCAGCTTCGGGGGGGCGCTCGCAGATACGCAGTATTTT
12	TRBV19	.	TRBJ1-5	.	CASSIASQPQHF	TGTGCCAGTAGTATAGCGAGCCAGCCCCAGCATTTT
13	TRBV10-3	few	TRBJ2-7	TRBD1	CAIRTGGIHEQYF	TGTGCCATCAGGACAGGGGGAATCCACGAGCAGTACTTC
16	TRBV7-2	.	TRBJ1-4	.	CASSIIPGRLNEKLFF	TGTGCCAGCAGCATCATACCGGGACGGCTTAATGAAAAACTGTTTTTT
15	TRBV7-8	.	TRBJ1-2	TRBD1	CASSSRGDRGFGYTF	TGTGCCAGCAGCTCCCGAGGGGACAGGGGGTTTGGCTACACCTTC
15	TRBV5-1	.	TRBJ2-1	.	CASSRPRGFVNEQFF	TGCGCCAGCAGCCGCCCCCGGGGCTTCGTCAATGAGCAGTTCTTC
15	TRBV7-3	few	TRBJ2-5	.	CASSLQGGEQETQYF	TGTGCCAGCAGCTTACAGGGTGGGGAACAAGAGACCCAGTACTTC
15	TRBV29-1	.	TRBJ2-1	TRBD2	CSVEFLAGEYNEQFF	TGCAGCGTTGAATTTCTAGCGGGGGAATACAATGAGCAGTTCTTC
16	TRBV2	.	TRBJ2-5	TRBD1	CASSEMGTGGQETQYF	TGTGCCAGCAGTGAAATGGGGACAGGGGGCCAAGAGACCCAGTACTTC
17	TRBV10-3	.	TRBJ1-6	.	CASSGYRVSSYNSPLHF	TGTGCCAGCAGTGGCTACAGGGTCAGCTCCTATAATTCACCCCTCCACTTT
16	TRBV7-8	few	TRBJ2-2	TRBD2	CASSPRTSANTGELFF	TGTGCCAGCAGCCCCAGGACTAGCGCGAACACCGGGGAGCTGTTTTTT
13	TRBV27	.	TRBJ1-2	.	CASSTGPRNGYTF	TGTGCCAGCAGCACTGGCCCGCGCAATGGCTACACCTTC
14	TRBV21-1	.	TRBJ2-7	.	CASSSGTGFHEQYF	TGTGCCAGCAGCTCCGGGACAGGGTTCCACGAGCAGTACTTC
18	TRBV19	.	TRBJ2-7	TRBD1	CASSITRQGGTAGSEQYF	TGTGCCAGTAGTATAACGAGACAGGGGGGTACCGCTGGGAGCGAGCAGTACTTC
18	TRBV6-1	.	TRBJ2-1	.	CASSESGRGRVTYNEQFF	TGTGCCAGCAGTGAAAGTGGTCGTGGAAGGGTAACCTACAATGAGCAGTTCTTC
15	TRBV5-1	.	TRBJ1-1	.	CASSLFVGHHTEAFF	TGCGCCAGCAGCTTATTCGTAGGACATCACACTGAAGCTTTCTTT
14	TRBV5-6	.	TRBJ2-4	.	CASSLVLAKNIQYF	TGTGCCAGCAGCTTGGTATTAGCCAAAAACATTCAGTACTTC
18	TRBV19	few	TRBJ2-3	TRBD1	CASSIQFWDRRSTDTQYF	TGTGCCAGTAGTATTCAATTTTGGGACAGGCGAAGCACAGATACGCAGTATTTT
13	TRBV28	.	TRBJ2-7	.	CASSPPGIYEQYF	TGTGCCAGCAGTCCCCCAGGGATCTACGAGCAGTACTTC
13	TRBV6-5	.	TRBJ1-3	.	CASSYPGWDTIYF	TGTGCCAGCAGTTACCCGGGGTGGGACACCATATATTTT